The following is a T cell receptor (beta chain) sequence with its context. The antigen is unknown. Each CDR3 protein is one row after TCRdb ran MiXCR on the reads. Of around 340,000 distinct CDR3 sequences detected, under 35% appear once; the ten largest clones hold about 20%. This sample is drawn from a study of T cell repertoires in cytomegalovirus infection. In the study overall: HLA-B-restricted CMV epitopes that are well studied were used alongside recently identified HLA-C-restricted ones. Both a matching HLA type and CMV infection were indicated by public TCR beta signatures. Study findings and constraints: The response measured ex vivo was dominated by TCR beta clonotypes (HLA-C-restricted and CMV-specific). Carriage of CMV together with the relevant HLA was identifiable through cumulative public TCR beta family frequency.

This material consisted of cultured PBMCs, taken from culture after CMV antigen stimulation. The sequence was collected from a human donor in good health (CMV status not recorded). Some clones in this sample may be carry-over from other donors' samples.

The CDR3 nucleotides read TGTGCCACCAACTCCCGACAGGCACAACAGCCCCAGCATTTT. Its translation: CATNSRQAQQPQHF. The genes are TRBV2 and TRBJ1-5, with D possibly matching TRBD1 (6 bases). V lost 10 bases, J lost 7 bases, and 20 bases lay in between. CDR3 length: 14 amino acids. Germline CDR1 SNHLY, CDR2 FYNNEI.